This T cell receptor (beta chain) was captured by sequencing in a study of long-term antiretroviral therapy in people with HIV. This clone was observed a single time. Every specimen held between about 0.9-10 million cryopreserved PBMC. These were thawed and washed before DNA extraction. They ran version v3.0 of the immunoSEQ assay at survey level. Sequencing aimed at about 35,000-55,000 T-cell genomes per sample. Using immunoSEQ multiplex PCR, the repertoire was profiled, and TCRdb retains in-frame clones only, with some absent. The sample shows 6,000 or so clones, under 85% of them seen only once. With 1 base removed from V and 3 bases from J, the gap between germline ends came to 10 bases. Looked up from germline, CDR1 is LNHNV and CDR2 is YYDKDF (reference sequence). This CDR3 is built from 15 residues.

Sequencing was performed on unsorted PBMCs, taken 0.5 years before starting antiretroviral therapy. The gene calls are TRBV15 and TRBJ1-5; D unclear. The TCR comes from a man aged 35 to 55 with HIV. Here the CDR3 DNA reads TGTGCCACCAGCAGAGGGGTGGGCCTCAATCAGCCCCAGCATTTT. It is translated as CATSRGVGLNQPQHF.